This TCR beta chain was retrieved from a study of blood T cell repertoires in COVID-19. Study-wide background: The United States, Italy and Spain supplied acute and convalescent COVID-19 samples. In each case, the material was cDNA or gDNA derived from T cells, B-cell-depleted T cells, or PBMCs.

Original analysis: By means of reference gene primer amplification, nucleated cell counts were estimated. Sequencing was performed with immunoSEQ multiplex PCR; in TCRdb, only in-frame clones are kept and a portion is missing. V, J and clone size were drawn from that table, and D and trimming were deduced from the DNA. The sample contains 200,000 to 300,000 clones, around four fifths of which appear only once. The ends were cut back, 5 bases at V and 5 bases at J, with 12 bases in the middle. Germline V gene lookup returns CDR1 MNHEY and CDR2 SVGAGI. The CDR3 is made up of 14 amino acids. This sequence originates from an older woman with active or convalescent COVID-19. The chain recombines TRBV6-5 with TRBJ2-2; tentative D call: TRBD1 (6 bases). Sequenced input: peripheral blood. In nucleotides, the CDR3 is TGTGCCAGCAGTAGGACAGTCAGGACCGGGGAGCTGTTTTTT. Encoded protein: CASSRTVRTGELFF.